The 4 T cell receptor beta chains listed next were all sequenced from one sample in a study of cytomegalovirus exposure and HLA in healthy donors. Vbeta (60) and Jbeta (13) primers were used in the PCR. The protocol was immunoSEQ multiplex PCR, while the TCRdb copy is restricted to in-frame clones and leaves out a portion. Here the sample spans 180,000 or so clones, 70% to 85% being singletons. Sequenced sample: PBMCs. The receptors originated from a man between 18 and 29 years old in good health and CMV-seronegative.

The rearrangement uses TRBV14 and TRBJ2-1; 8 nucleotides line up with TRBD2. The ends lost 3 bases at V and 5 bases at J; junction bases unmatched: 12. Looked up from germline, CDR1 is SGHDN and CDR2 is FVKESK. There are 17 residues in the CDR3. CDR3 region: CASSHPILAGFNNEQFF. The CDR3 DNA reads TGTGCCAGCAGCCATCCTATCTTAGCGGGATTTAACAATGAGCAGTTCTTC.

In DNA form, the CDR3 reads TGTGCCAGCAGATTACCAGGGGGCTTTTCCTACGAGCAGTACTTC. Protein product: CASRLPGGFSYEQYF. The V call is TRBV6-6, the J call TRBJ2-7; 8 nucleotides align to TRBD1. J was trimmed by 1 base and V by 6 bases; bases with no gene match: 8. The germline V gene encodes CDR1 MNHNY and CDR2 SVGAGI (reference sequence). The CDR3 is 15 amino acids.

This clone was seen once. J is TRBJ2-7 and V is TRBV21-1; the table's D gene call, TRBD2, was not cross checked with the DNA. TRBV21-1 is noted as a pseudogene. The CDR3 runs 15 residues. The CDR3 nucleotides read TGTGCCAGCAGCAAACCACCGGGGGAGCACTACGAGCAGTACTTC. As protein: CASSKPPGEHYEQYF.

The CDR3 spells CASSELGASVSYEQYF. CDR3 coding DNA: TGTGCCAGCAGTGAATTGGGCGCTTCTGTCTCCTACGAGCAGTACTTC. The genes are TRBV6-1 and TRBJ2-7, with D uncertain. The ends were cut back, 2 bases at V and 0 bases at J, with 14 bases in the middle. The CDR3 is 16 residues long. Per the germline V gene, CDR1 is MNHNS and CDR2 is SASEGT.